Reported below is one T cell receptor (beta chain). Data came from immunoSEQ multiplex PCR; TCRdb stores just in-frame clones and leaves some out. The sample consists of around 14,000 clones, about 85% of them appearing once. These data belong to a study of monozygotic twins with cystic fibrosis. The germline V gene has CDR1 MNHNS and CDR2 SASEGT. The CDR3 has 13 amino acids. Trimming pared 1 base from V and 10 bases from J, leaving 13 bases between. This chain uses TRBV6-1 with TRBJ1-1; TRBD1 might be the D (5 bases). This TCR was sampled from a boy between 10 and 17 years old with cystic fibrosis. The sequenced sample consisted of blood. CDR3 sequence reads: CASSEGTRGGAFF. The CDR3 DNA follows: TGTGCCAGCAGTGAAGGGACACGCGGCGGAGCTTTCTTT.